This T cell receptor beta chain emerged from a study of blood T cell repertoires in COVID-19. Study-wide context: The United States, Italy and Spain supplied acute and convalescent COVID-19 samples. In each case, the material was cDNA or gDNA derived from T cells, B-cell-depleted T cells, or PBMCs.

As originally analysed: Amplification from reference gene primers served as the basis for estimated nucleated cell counts. The assay was immunoSEQ multiplex PCR, and TCRdb's table has in-frame clones only and misses some. V and J calls and clone size are copied from that table; D and trimming were computed from the DNA. This table holds more than 110,000 clones, roughly 80% found once. The CDR3 covers 14 residues. The germline V gene encodes CDR1 MNHEY and CDR2 SVGEGT. V lost 0 bases to trimming and J lost 4 bases, with 9 bases between them. The clonotype originates from a woman aged 50 to 65 with active or convalescent COVID-19. Sequencing was performed on peripheral blood. V is TRBV6-2 or TRBV6-3 and J is TRBJ1-2; D uncertain. CDR3 bases: TGTGCCAGCAGTTACTCCAGAAGATCCTATGGCTACACCTTC. It is translated as CASSYSRRSYGYTF.